These 20 T cell receptor gamma chains share one sample of origin, sequenced in a study of gamma delta lymphoproliferative disorders and STAT genes. TCRdb reprocessed the multiplex PCR reads through CATT. The data hold over a thousand gamma-chain clones, with roughly 9.7% observed a single time. Sequencing used genomic DNA taken from PBMCs of patients and controls. Material: blood. The receptors stem from a human donor in good health.

This clone is categorized as medium-sized. A V gene of TRGV10 was called, but no J gene was assigned. TRGV10 is reported as an ORF; its role is uncertain. The CDR3 extends over 9 amino acids. The CDR3 here is CAALGNRLF. The CDR3 coding sequence is TGTGCTGCGTTAGGTAATAGACTCTTT.

This clone was recorded many times. V usage is TRGV9 and J usage is TRGJ1 or TRGJ2. The J gene, left out of TCRdb, was set here by checking the DNA against germline. V was pared by 1 base and J by 3 bases, with 12 bases of the junction left unmatched. Per germline, CDR1 GITISATS and CDR2 ISYDGTV (reference sequence). The CDR3 runs 16 residues. CDR3 protein: CALWEVPPDFYYKKLF. The CDR3 DNA reads as TGTGCCTTGTGGGAGGTACCACCGGATTTTTATTATAAGAAACTCTTT.

This clone has only a few counts. The chain links TRGV2 to TRGJ1 or TRGJ2. The J gene, missing from TCRdb, was assigned here through DNA to germline matching. CDR3 size: 15 residues. Germline V gene data show CDR1 as EGSNGY and CDR2 as YDSYNSKV. The trim removed 0 bases at V and 0 bases at J, leaving 5 bases unmatched. The CDR3 sequence is CATWDGSQNYYKKLF. The CDR3 DNA sequence: TGTGCCACCTGGGACGGGTCCCAGAATTATTATAAGAAACTCTTT.

By sample share, this clone is medium-sized. CDR3 nucleotide sequence: TGTGCCACCTGGGACGGGGGCCAGACAGGGTGTAGTGATTGGATCAAGACGTTT. Translated, it gives CATWDGGQTGCSDWIKTF. The gene calls are TRGV2 and TRGJP2. TCRdb carries no J gene annotation; the J gene was assigned here by matching the DNA with germline. The CDR3 length is 18 residues. CDR1 EGSNGY and CDR2 YDSYNSKV come from the germline V gene. V lost 0 bases and J lost 3; bases outside the gene matches: 13.

By sample fraction, this clone is medium-sized. The chain links TRGV2 to TRGJ1 or TRGJ2. As TCRdb names no J gene, one was assigned here on the basis of a DNA match to germline. CDR3 length: 10 amino acids. Germline lookup yields CDR1 EGSNGY and CDR2 YDSYNSKV. The trim removed 3 bases at V and 10 bases at J, leaving 3 bases unmatched. CDR3 in amino acids: CATWDRKKLF. CDR3 DNA: TGTGCCACCTGGGACCGAAAGAAACTCTTT.

By share, this clone counts as medium-sized. V and J are TRGV2 and TRGJ1 or TRGJ2. Matching the DNA to germline supplied the J gene, which TCRdb does not give. Unmatched junction bases numbered 4, after V lost 2 bases and J lost 6 bases. CDR1 and CDR2 from the germline V gene are EGSNGY and YDSYNSKV. This CDR3 spans 12 amino acids. The CDR3 loop reads CATWDVGYKKLF. In nucleotides, the CDR3 is TGTGCCACCTGGGACGTAGGTTATAAGAAACTCTTT.

The V gene is TRGV11; the J gene was not called. TRGV11 is known as an ORF, though its function is uncertain. The CDR3 has 10 residues. Here the CDR3 reads CACWIRHPLF. DNA for the CDR3: TGTGCCTGCTGGATTAGGCACCCACTCTTT.

This clone is judged medium-sized. With the J gene uncalled, the V gene is TRGV10. TRGV10 is assigned to the ORF class and has an uncertain function. The CDR3 loop spans 11 amino acids. This CDR3 is CAAWEGDRKLF. The CDR3 DNA sequence: TGTGCTGCGTGGGAAGGCGATAGAAAACTCTTT.

By share, this clone counts as medium-sized. This rearrangement joins TRGV2 to TRGJ1 or TRGJ2. TCRdb is silent on the J gene; assignment here came from matching the DNA to germline. CDR3 length: 13 residues. The V segment lost 1 base and the J segment 7 bases; nucleotides outside the gene matches: 7. Looked up from germline, CDR1 is EGSNGY and CDR2 is YDSYNSKV. CDR3 in DNA: TGTGCCACCTGGGACGGCTTTCGGTATAAGAAACTCTTT. This codes for CATWDGFRYKKLF.

By share, this clone ranks as medium-sized. The CDR3 DNA sequence: TGTGCTGCGTGGGATTTCCTCGGACTTGGTTATAAGAAACTCTTT. Translated, it gives CAAWDFLGLGYKKLF. J is TRGJ1 or TRGJ2 and V is TRGV10. The J gene comes from matching the DNA to germline here; TCRdb lacks it. TRGV10 is labeled an ORF, and its function is uncertain. V was pared by 8 bases and J by 6 bases, with 17 bases of the junction left unmatched. The CDR3 is 15 amino acids.

Within the sample, this clone is medium-sized. CDR3 loop: CATWELGYYKKLF. The CDR3 DNA follows: TGTGCCACCTGGGAACTGGGTTATTATAAGAAACTCTTT. V usage is TRGV4 and J usage is TRGJ1 or TRGJ2. TCRdb is silent on the J gene; assignment here came from matching the DNA to germline. The CDR3 sequence is 13 residues long. Germline V gives CDR1 EGSTGY, CDR2 YDSYTSSV. Trimming cost V 4 bases and J 3 bases; bases outside gene matches: 6.

This clone is deemed medium-sized. The same CDR3 arises from other DNA sequences in this sample as well. The chain recombines TRGV8 with TRGJ1 or TRGJ2. Here the J gene came from matching the DNA to germline, since TCRdb omits it. Germline-derived CDR1 and CDR2 are VENAVY and YDSYNSRV. This CDR3 spans 13 amino acids. J lost 0 bases, V lost 4 bases, and 3 bases had no gene match. CDR3 region: CATWDSNYYKKLF. The CDR3, as DNA: TGTGCCACCTGGGACTCGAATTATTATAAGAAACTCTTT.

This clone is medium-sized (0.01 to 0.1%). The same CDR3 arises from other DNA sequences in this sample as well. J is TRGJP and V is TRGV9. The J gene is absent in TCRdb and was assigned here via DNA matching to germline. Looked up from germline, CDR1 is GITISATS and CDR2 is ISYDGTV (reference sequence). This CDR3 is built from 15 residues. J was trimmed by 9 bases and V by 1 base; bases with no gene match: 3. CDR3 in DNA: TGTGCCTTGTGGGAGGTACGGTTGGGCAAAAAAATCAAGGTATTT. This translates into CALWEVRLGKKIKVF.

Judged by abundance, this clone is medium-sized. V is TRGV8 and J is TRGJ1 or TRGJ2. TCRdb supplies no J gene; here it was assigned by aligning the nucleotide sequence to germline. The CDR3 has 13 residues. V lost 0 bases, J lost 7 bases, and 6 bases stayed unmatched. CDR1 and CDR2 from the germline V gene are VENAVY and YDSYNSRV. CDR3 protein: CATWDRQNYKKLF. CDR3 in DNA: TGTGCCACCTGGGATAGGCAAAACTATAAGAAACTCTTT.

In its sample, this clone is medium-sized. The rearrangement joins TRGV3 to TRGJ1 or TRGJ2. TCRdb carries no J gene annotation; the J gene was assigned here by matching the DNA with germline. Trimming took 0 bases from V and 3 from J; bases not matched to a gene: 5. Germline assignment: CDR1 VTNTFY and CDR2 YDVSTARD (reference sequence). The CDR3 is 14 amino acids. The CDR3 DNA is TGTGCCACCTGGGACAGGCTCTGTTATTATAAGAAACTCTTT. Translating it yields CATWDRLCYYKKLF.

This clone is medium-sized by share. Distinct nucleotide sequences in the sample also encode this CDR3. The CDR3 DNA reads as TGTGCCACCTGGGACCGACTTTATTATAAGAAACTCTTT. Translation: CATWDRLYYKKLF. The gene calls are TRGV3 and TRGJ1 or TRGJ2. The J gene is not listed in TCRdb, so it was assigned here from a DNA match to germline. The length of the CDR3 is 13 residues. Germline values: CDR1 VTNTFY, CDR2 YDVSTARD (reference sequence). J lost 3 bases, V lost 3 bases, and 5 bases had no gene match.

This clone counts as large (0.1 to 1%). The V gene is TRGV3, the J gene TRGJ1 or TRGJ2. The J gene was not available in TCRdb and was assigned here by matching the DNA to germline segments. The junction had 4 bases not matched to a gene; V was cut back by 0 bases and J by 5 bases. Germline CDR1 VTNTFY, CDR2 YDVSTARD (reference sequence). The CDR3 sequence is 13 residues long. CDR3: CATWDRPHYKKLF. The CDR3 region has the DNA TGTGCCACCTGGGACAGGCCCCATTATAAGAAACTCTTT.

This clone is termed medium-sized (0.01 to 0.1%). This chain uses TRGV4 with TRGJ1 or TRGJ2. As TCRdb names no J gene, one was assigned here on the basis of a DNA match to germline. Germline CDR1 reads EGSTGY; CDR2 reads YDSYTSSV. Germline trimming cut 0 bases from V and 7 bases from J; bases unmatched to any gene: 6. There are 13 residues in the CDR3. The DNA of the CDR3 is TGTGCCACCTGGGATGGGAGTGGGTATAAGAAACTCTTT. Residues: CATWDGSGYKKLF.

This chain connects TRGV3 to TRGJ1 or TRGJ2. Germline matching of the DNA provided the J gene here, since TCRdb leaves it blank. Trimming at V came to 3 bases and at J to 7 bases, leaving 24 bases not matched to a gene. This CDR3 is 18 amino acids long. CDR1 and CDR2 from the germline V gene are VTNTFY and YDVSTARD (reference sequence). CDR3 DNA: TGTGCCACCTGGGACCGACCAGGTCTAGGACCCGAATTATATAAGAAACTCTTT. It specifies CATWDRPGLGPELYKKLF.

This clone is medium-sized within its sample. The CDR3 region is CATWAPWKLF. The CDR3 DNA follows: TGTGCCACCTGGGCTCCGTGGAAACTCTTT. The chain is built from TRGV2 and TRGJ1 or TRGJ2. Germline matching of the DNA provided the J gene here, since TCRdb leaves it blank. CDR1 is EGSNGY and CDR2 is YDSYNSKV in the germline V gene. This CDR3 region has 10 residues. V was pared by 5 bases and J by 12 bases, with 7 bases of the junction left unmatched.